Listed here are 14 T cell receptor beta chains from one sample, sequenced in a study of patients and donors after allogeneic stem cell transplantation. TCRdb re-called the RT-PCR reads through MiXCR, storing one row per CDR3 protein. Here the sample spans 400,000 to 500,000 distinct CDR3 sequences, 16% being singletons. The sample taken for sequencing was blood, either unsorted or a sorted T cell fraction (not recorded which). These receptors came from a human donor who was either an allogeneic HSCT recipient or a stem cell or donor lymphocyte infusion donor (not recorded which). It is not recorded whose cells these are; they may come from a transplant donor.

The chain links TRBV12-3 or TRBV12-4 to TRBJ2-1; 10 nucleotides line up with TRBD2. This CDR3 comprises 15 residues. J lost 12 bases, V lost 3 bases, and 11 bases had no gene match. The CDR3: CASSFRLAGESWQFF. The CDR3 nucleotides are TGTGCCAGCAGTTTCCGCCTAGCGGGAGAGTCTTGGCAGTTCTTC.

The sample holds a few counts of this clonotype. The V gene is TRBV11-3, the J gene TRBJ2-1; tentatively, D is TRBD1 or TRBD2 (5 bases each). CDR1 and CDR2 from the germline V gene are SGHNT and YENEEA. Trimming cost V 6 bases and J 3 bases, with 18 bases left between them. The CDR3 length is 16 residues. CDR3 sequence reads: CASSDSWGLNYNEQFF. The CDR3 bases are TGTGCCAGCAGTGATTCATGGGGGTTAAACTACAATGAGCAGTTCTTC.

The V and J genes are TRBV3-1 and TRBJ2-1; D is possibly TRBD2 (5 bases). Germline CDR1 LGHDT, CDR2 YNNKEL (reference sequence). V lost 3 bases, J lost 5 bases, and 14 bases lay in between. The CDR3 has 15 amino acids. CDR3 nucleotides: TGTGCCAGCAGCCAGAACAAGCGGAACGACAATGAGCAGTTCTTC. Translating it yields CASSQNKRNDNEQFF.

The genes are TRBV4-3 and TRBJ1-1, with D possibly matching TRBD1 (6 bases). CDR3 size: 15 residues. Per the germline V gene, CDR1 is LGHNA and CDR2 is YSLEER. V lost 5 bases and J 1 base, leaving 14 bases between the germline ends. The chain's CDR3 is CASSAHRVRNTEAFF. CDR3 sequence (DNA): TGCGCCAGCAGCGCCCACAGGGTAAGGAACACTGAAGCTTTCTTT.

This clonotype was counted at least ten times. The rearrangement joins TRBV24-1 to TRBJ1-1; TRBD1 might be the D (5 bases). The CDR3 is made up of 11 amino acids. Trimming took 5 bases from V and 7 from J, leaving 7 bases between them. Germline CDR1 KGHDR, CDR2 SFDVKD. CDR3 coding DNA: TGTGCCACCAGTGGGAGGGGTGAAGCTTTCTTT. Its protein is CATSGRGEAFF.

This clonotype was picked up a small number of times. The chain employs TRBV20-1 and TRBJ2-5; D gene uncertain. V was clipped by 0 bases and J by 5 bases, with 10 bases between them. The CDR3 length is 13 residues. CDR1 is DFQATT and CDR2 is SNEGSKA in the germline V gene (reference sequence). The CDR3 is CSARDSFRETQYF. The DNA for the CDR3 is TGCAGTGCTAGAGATTCTTTTAGGGAGACCCAGTACTTC.

This clonotype showed up just a few times. The chain combines TRBV7-9 with TRBJ2-5, with 10 bases that match TRBD2. The J segment lost 0 bases and the V segment lost 2 bases, leaving 6 bases of the junction unmatched. The CDR3 sequence is 17 residues long. Germline-derived CDR1 and CDR2 are SEHNR and FQNEAQ (reference sequence). The CDR3 reads CASSLWTTSGYQETQYF. DNA for the CDR3: TGTGCCAGCAGCTTATGGACGACTAGCGGGTACCAAGAGACCCAGTACTTC.

V and J are TRBV10-3 and TRBJ2-3, with D unclear. Germline CDR1 and CDR2: ENHRY and SYGVKD. V was cut by 5 bases and J by 4 bases, with 10 bases left in between. This CDR3 comprises 13 residues. In nucleotides, the CDR3 is TGTGCCATCAGTCCCCCGGGTTCAGATACGCAGTATTTT. It codes for CAISPPGSDTQYF.

This clonotype was found a few times. The rearrangement links TRBV7-9 to TRBJ2-7; 8 bases agree with TRBD1. With 1 base clipped from V and 1 base from J, the junction kept 9 bases outside the gene matches. Germline CDR1 and CDR2: SEHNR and FQNEAQ (reference sequence). There are 17 residues in the CDR3. CDR3 coding DNA: TGTGCCAGCAGCTTAGGGACCGGGACAGGTTCTTCCTACGAGCAGTACTTC. It specifies CASSLGTGTGSSYEQYF.

In its sample, this clonotype was seen a few times. The chain is built from TRBV4-3 and TRBJ2-5; D unresolved. Trimming removed 3 bases from V and 7 bases from J, with 15 bases in between. Germline values: CDR1 LGHNA, CDR2 YSLEER. The CDR3 runs to 14 residues. CDR3 region: CASSQKLGLGTQYF. The DNA for the CDR3 is TGCGCCAGCAGCCAGAAACTGGGCCTTGGGACCCAGTACTTC.

This clonotype was counted only a few times. The V and J genes are TRBV12-3 or TRBV12-4 and TRBJ2-3, with TRBD2 identical over 7 bases. This CDR3 region has 16 residues. The V segment lost 7 bases and the J segment 3 bases; nucleotides outside the gene matches: 13. Here the CDR3 reads CASNFKTSRGTDTQYF. Here the CDR3 DNA reads TGTGCCAGCAACTTTAAGACTAGCCGGGGGACAGATACGCAGTATTTT.

The V gene is TRBV7-3, the J gene TRBJ2-3; 8 positions match TRBD2. V was pared by 5 bases and J by 8 bases, with 6 bases of the junction left unmatched. The CDR3 loop spans 13 amino acids. Germline CDR1 is SGHTA and CDR2 is FQGTGA. The CDR3 loop is CASSTRAGGTQYF. The CDR3 bases are TGTGCCAGCAGCACTAGGGCGGGGGGTACGCAGTATTTT.

The V gene is TRBV7-2, the J gene TRBJ1-4; D is uncertain. This CDR3 has 15 amino acids. The V gene's germline CDR1 is SGHTA and CDR2 FQGNSA. V was trimmed by 1 base and J by 2 bases, leaving 8 bases between them. The CDR3 is CASSLVQGTNEKLFF. In DNA form, the CDR3 reads TGTGCCAGCAGCTTAGTTCAAGGGACTAATGAAAAACTGTTTTTT.

This sequence joins TRBV7-2 and TRBJ1-2; D is perhaps TRBD1 (6 bases). The CDR3 totals 14 residues. The V end was cut by 5 bases, the J end by 4 bases, with 14 bases between. Germline CDR1 SGHTA, CDR2 FQGNSA. In DNA form, the CDR3 reads TGTGCCAGCAGCGCCGACCTAGGGGGCTATGGCTACACCTTC. Its protein product is CASSADLGGYGYTF.